This T cell receptor (beta chain) was recovered during a study of cytomegalovirus exposure and HLA in healthy donors. Regarding the study as a whole: Per a prior analysis, the majority of TCR beta V segments were productive roughly 90% or roughly 30% of the time.

Use of 60 Vbeta and 13 Jbeta primers characterized the PCR. TCRdb keeps only in-frame clones here, not all; method: immunoSEQ multiplex PCR. This table has about 140,000 clones, around 80% appearing once. This clone is a singleton in its sample. The antigen remains undetermined. CDR3 length: 15 residues. Germline values: CDR1 SGHAT, CDR2 FQNNGV. Germline trimming cut 0 bases from V and 4 bases from J; bases unmatched to any gene: 5. The chain recombines TRBV11-2 with TRBJ2-7; 8 bases are a match to TRBD1. The TCR comes from a boy under 10 years old in good health and CMV-seronegative. The specimen was PBMCs. As DNA, the CDR3 is TGTGCCAGCAGCTTAGAGCCAGGGGGCGCGTACGAGCAGTACTTC. Its translation is CASSLEPGGAYEQYF.